This entry lists 29 T cell receptor beta chains sequenced from one sample in a study of siplizumab effects on memory and regulatory T cells. Here immunoSEQ multiplex PCR was the method, and the copy in TCRdb shows in-frame clones only, minus some. Here the sample spans 85,000 to 130,000 clones, about 93% being singletons. The sequenced material came from Tregs sorted from blood. All receptors come from a human donor in good health.

The V and J genes are TRBV6-1 and TRBJ1-1, with 7 bases aligning to TRBD1. Germline V lookup: CDR1 MNHNS, CDR2 SASEGT. The CDR3 is 12 amino acids. Trimming took 6 bases from V and 7 from J; bases not matched to a gene: 5. The CDR3 spells CASRRGQVEAFF. DNA of the CDR3: TGTGCCAGCAGAAGAGGACAGGTTGAAGCTTTCTTT.

V gene TRBV27 combines with J gene TRBJ1-2; D is undetermined. The CDR3 is 14 amino acids. Trimming took 2 bases from V and 8 from J, leaving 15 bases between them. Germline V gives CDR1 MNHEY, CDR2 SMNVEV (reference sequence). Here the CDR3 reads CASSLSLASKGYTF. The CDR3 DNA reads TGTGCCAGCAGTTTAAGTTTGGCTTCGAAGGGCTACACCTTC.

The chain employs TRBV12-2 and TRBJ2-7; TRBD1, the table's D call, lacks a check against the DNA. TRBV12-2 is assigned pseudogene status. The CDR3 runs 16 residues. The CDR3 nucleotides are TGTGCAAGTCGCCTACCCGACAGGGAAGTAAGCTACGAGCAGTACTTC. Translation gives CASRLPDREVSYEQYF.

The chain employs TRBV28 and TRBJ2-7; D uncertain. From germline, CDR1 is MDHEN and CDR2 SYDVKM. This CDR3 is built from 13 residues. Trimming left V 6 bases short and J 3 bases short, with 12 bases between. CDR3 nucleotide sequence: TGTGCCAGCAGGCCGCTGGGGATCTACGAGCAGTACTTC. It translates to CASRPLGIYEQYF. Full variable domain (rest looked up from reference TRBV28 and TRBJ2-7): DVKVTQSSRYLVKRTGEKVFLECVQDMDHENMFWYRQDPGLGLRLIYFSYDVKMKEKGDIPEGYSVSREKKERFSLILESASTNQTSMYLCASRPLGIYEQYFGPGTRLTVT.

This rearrangement joins TRBV11-2 to TRBJ2-1; D is unclear. The V end lost 10 bases, the J end lost 1 base, and 5 bases lay between the germline ends. The CDR3 has 11 residues. Germline V gene sequence: CDR1 SGHAT, CDR2 FQNNGV. CDR3 bases: TGTGCCATCCGGTCCTACAATGAGCAGTTCTTC. Amino acids: CAIRSYNEQFF.

The chain combines TRBV5-1 with TRBJ2-5; possibly TRBD2 for D (6 bases). Germline loops: CDR1 SGHRS, CDR2 YFSETQ. V lost 0 bases and J lost 0, with 9 bases in between. The CDR3 is 15 residues long. CDR3 protein: CASSLGAGYQETQYF. CDR3 in DNA: TGCGCCAGCAGCTTGGGCGCGGGGTACCAAGAGACCCAGTACTTC. Supplemented by reference TRBV5-1 and TRBJ2-5, the full variable domain reads KAGVTQTPRYLIKTRGQQVTLSCSPISGHRSVSWYQQTPGQGLQFLFEYFSETQRNKGNFPGRFSGRQFSNSRSEMNVSTLELGDSALYLCASSLGAGYQETQYFGPGTRLLVL.

This clone was counted once. This chain joins TRBV7-2 and TRBJ2-2; the D gene is possibly TRBD1 (5 bases). Germline V gene data show CDR1 as SGHTA and CDR2 as FQGNSA. Trimming removed 2 bases at V and 5 bases at J, with 12 bases between. This CDR3 has 15 residues. CDR3 DNA: TGTGCCAGCAGCTTAACAAATAGGGGAACCGGGGAGCTGTTTTTT. It yields the protein CASSLTNRGTGELFF. The full variable domain, completed using reference TRBV7-2 and TRBJ2-2, is GAGVSQSPSNKVTEKGKDVELRCDPISGHTALYWYRQSLGQGLEFLIYFQGNSAPDKSGLPSDRFSAERTGGSVSTLTIQRTQQEDSAVYLCASSLTNRGTGELFFGEGSRLTVL.

This clone has a handful of counts. The rearrangement joins TRBV7-2 to TRBJ1-2; D ambiguous. The germline V gene has CDR1 SGHTA and CDR2 FQGNSA. The CDR3 is made up of 13 amino acids. The germline V and J ends were trimmed by 4 bases and 4 bases, with 10 bases remaining between them. The CDR3 is CASSSPGTYGYTF. The CDR3 DNA follows: TGTGCCAGCAGCTCCCCAGGAACCTATGGCTACACCTTC.

The chain carries TRBV9 and TRBJ2-3; tentatively, D is TRBD2 (5 bases). Looked up from germline, CDR1 is SGDLS and CDR2 is YYNGEE. V gave up 1 base and J gave up 5 bases, with 11 bases separating them. This CDR3 is built from 14 residues. The CDR3: CASSVKQGRDTQYF. Written as DNA, the CDR3 is TGTGCCAGCAGCGTAAAGCAAGGGAGAGATACGCAGTATTTT.

The rearrangement joins TRBV5-1 to TRBJ2-2, with 7 bases matching TRBD2. The J segment lost 7 bases and the V segment lost 0 bases, leaving 9 bases of the junction unmatched. The CDR3 sequence is 16 residues long. Germline-derived CDR1 and CDR2 are SGHRS and YFSETQ. CDR3 in amino acids: CASSLARRELLGELFF. In DNA, the CDR3 is TGCGCCAGCAGCTTGGCCCGGCGGGAGCTTCTCGGGGAGCTGTTTTTT.

The V and J genes are TRBV5-1 and TRBJ1-3; TRBD1 matches 11 bases. CDR1 is SGHRS and CDR2 is YFSETQ in the germline V gene. CDR3 length equals 16 residues. J gave up 4 bases and V 0 bases, and 3 bases lay outside the gene matches. The CDR3 spells CASSLAGTGGGNTIYF. CDR3 bases: TGCGCCAGCAGCTTGGCCGGGACAGGGGGAGGAAACACCATATATTTT.

The chain joins TRBV5-1 to TRBJ2-7, with TRBD2 matching over 7 bases. This CDR3 is 14 amino acids long. Germline V gives CDR1 SGHRS, CDR2 YFSETQ. Trimming at V came to 1 base and at J to 3 bases, leaving 4 bases not matched to a gene. CDR3 in DNA: TGCGCCAGCAGCTTGAGGGTAGCGGGCTACGAGCAGTACTTC. It yields the protein CASSLRVAGYEQYF.

The rearrangement links TRBV28 to TRBJ2-1; the D is unclear. Trimming pared 5 bases from V and 1 base from J, leaving 9 bases between. The CDR3 runs to 14 residues. The germline V gene has CDR1 MDHEN and CDR2 SYDVKM. DNA of the CDR3: TGTGCCAGCAGTCCAGTGGGGTCCTACAATGAGCAGTTCTTC. This encodes CASSPVGSYNEQFF.

V is TRBV11-3 and J is TRBJ2-3; D ambiguous. Trimming removed 5 bases from V and 3 bases from J, with 9 bases in between. Germline V CDR1 and CDR2: SGHNT, YENEEA. The length of the CDR3 is 13 residues. The CDR3 region has the DNA TGTGCCAGCAGCGTACAGACGACAGATACGCAGTATTTT. The encoded protein is CASSVQTTDTQYF.

This clone showed up just once. The chain joins TRBV5-6 to TRBJ2-1, with a weak D call TRBD2 (5 bases). The germline V and J ends were trimmed by 2 bases and 6 bases, with 15 bases remaining between them. This CDR3 spans 15 amino acids. The V gene's germline CDR1 is SGHDT and CDR2 YYEEEE. In nucleotides, the CDR3 is TGTGCCAGCAGCTTCGGGATCCTAGCTTCCAATGAGCAGTTCTTC. Amino acid sequence: CASSFGILASNEQFF.

V gene TRBV18 combines with J gene TRBJ2-3, with D perhaps assigned TRBD1 or TRBD2 (6 bases each). The ends were cut back, 3 bases at V and 2 bases at J, with 12 bases in the middle. Germline CDR1 and CDR2: KGHSH and LQKENI. The CDR3 runs to 15 residues. CDR3: CASSPWGANTDTQYF. In DNA form, the CDR3 reads TGTGCCAGCTCACCTTGGGGGGCGAACACAGATACGCAGTATTTT.

The J gene is TRBJ1-1, the V gene TRBV11-2; D gene ambiguous. The CDR3 spans 13 residues. V dropped 1 base and J dropped 11 bases, with 14 bases sitting between them. Germline CDR1 is SGHAT and CDR2 is FQNNGV. The chain's CDR3 is CASSLVYGELAFF. The CDR3 nucleotides read TGTGCCAGCAGCTTAGTATACGGGGAACTGGCTTTCTTT.

The V and J genes are TRBV5-1 and TRBJ2-7; TRBD2 aligns across 10 bases. This CDR3 spans 16 amino acids. V lost 1 base, J lost 0 bases, and 4 bases stayed unmatched. Germline V gives CDR1 SGHRS, CDR2 YFSETQ. The CDR3 reads CASSLSLAGVSYEQYF. Here the CDR3 DNA reads TGCGCCAGCAGCTTGTCCCTAGCGGGAGTCTCCTACGAGCAGTACTTC.

This clone was seen just once. This chain links TRBV5-1 with TRBJ2-2, with D hard to call. Germline CDR1 SGHRS, CDR2 YFSETQ. Trimming stripped 2 bases from V and 0 bases from J, with 11 bases between. The CDR3 is 16 residues long. The CDR3 region has the DNA TGCGCCAGCAGCTTTTTCCTTTCACCGAACACCGGGGAGCTGTTTTTT. The encoded protein is CASSFFLSPNTGELFF.

This rearrangement joins TRBV5-5 to TRBJ2-1; D is perhaps TRBD1 (6 bases). From germline, CDR1 is SGHKS and CDR2 YYEKEE (reference sequence). V was trimmed by 5 bases and J by 12 bases, leaving 15 bases between them. The CDR3 contains 12 residues. The CDR3 region is CASSYRDPWQFF. The DNA of the CDR3 is TGTGCCAGCAGTTACAGGGACCCGTGGCAGTTCTTC.

The chain is built from TRBV6-5 and TRBJ1-2, with D perhaps matching TRBD1 (5 bases). The CDR3 sequence is 15 residues long. V was trimmed by 2 bases and J by 4 bases, leaving 14 bases between them. Germline CDR1 MNHEY, CDR2 SVGAGI. CDR3: CASSYGQGKRYGYTF. The CDR3 nucleotides read TGTGCCAGCAGTTACGGGCAGGGAAAGCGCTATGGCTACACCTTC.

The chain has TRBV27 and TRBJ1-2; tentatively, D is TRBD1 (5 bases). Trimming left V 5 bases short and J 7 bases short, with 14 bases between. The CDR3 contains 13 residues. The germline V gene encodes CDR1 MNHEY and CDR2 SMNVEV (reference sequence). The CDR3: CASSVQGVGGYTF. Here the CDR3 DNA reads TGTGCCAGCAGTGTCCAGGGAGTAGGTGGCTACACCTTC.

Only one count was recorded for this clone. This chain links TRBV19 with TRBJ1-1; 7 bases are a match to TRBD1. The junction had 6 bases not matched to a gene; V was cut back by 5 bases and J by 9 bases. Germline CDR1 is LNHDA and CDR2 is SQIVND (reference sequence). This CDR3 contains 12 residues. CDR3 in DNA: TGTGCCAGTAGTCGCGACAGGGACCAAGCTTTCTTT. Translating it yields CASSRDRDQAFF.

The V call is TRBV12-5, the J call TRBJ2-2, with 7 bases fitting TRBD2. The V segment lost 0 bases and the J segment 4 bases; nucleotides outside the gene matches: 5. There are 16 residues in the CDR3. Germline V gives CDR1 LGHNT, CDR2 FRNRAP. CDR3 DNA: TGTGCTAGTGGTTTGGTAGGCGGGAGCGGCACCGGGGAGCTGTTTTTT. Its protein product is CASGLVGGSGTGELFF.

The CDR3 loop is CASSVQQGSYEQYF. As DNA, the CDR3 is TGCGCCAGCAGCGTGCAACAGGGCTCCTACGAGCAGTACTTC. The V and J genes are TRBV5-1 and TRBJ2-7; TRBD1 might be the D (6 bases). This CDR3 has 14 amino acids. Trimming stripped 4 bases from V and 0 bases from J, with 11 bases between. CDR1 is SGHRS and CDR2 is YFSETQ in the germline V gene.

The genes are TRBV7-2 and TRBJ1-5; D is uncertain. The CDR3 is 11 amino acids. The V gene's germline CDR1 is SGHTA and CDR2 FQGNSA. Trimming took 1 base from V and 5 from J, leaving 0 bases between them. CDR3 in DNA: TGTGCCAGCAGCTTAGATCAGCCCCAGCATTTT. Translation: CASSLDQPQHF.

This chain uses TRBV7-9 with TRBJ2-5; possibly TRBD1 for D (5 bases). V lost 7 bases, J lost 0 bases, and 27 bases lay in between. The CDR3 extends over 19 amino acids. The germline V gene encodes CDR1 SEHNR and CDR2 FQNEAQ (reference sequence). The CDR3, as DNA: TGTGCCAGCACCAATGGGATGGTTCTGTCAGGGCGATACCAAGAGACCCAGTACTTC. Translated, it gives CASTNGMVLSGRYQETQYF.

The rearrangement uses TRBV6-5 and TRBJ2-2, with 7 bases aligning to TRBD1. CDR1 and CDR2 from the germline V gene are MNHEY and SVGAGI. This CDR3 has 15 amino acids. Germline trimming cut 2 bases from V and 4 bases from J; bases unmatched to any gene: 4. CDR3: CASSYDRVGTGELFF. The CDR3 DNA reads as TGTGCCAGCAGTTACGACAGGGTGGGCACCGGGGAGCTGTTTTTT.

The CDR3 is CASSPRPQTGPNFYGYTF. In DNA, the CDR3 is TGTGCCAGCTCACCACGCCCACAAACAGGGCCCAACTTCTATGGCTACACCTTC. The chain carries TRBV18 and TRBJ1-2, with D possibly TRBD1 on 6 matching bases. This CDR3 contains 18 residues. Trimming took 1 base from V and 4 from J, leaving 22 bases between them. CDR1 and CDR2 from the germline V gene are KGHSH and LQKENI. Full variable domain (missing parts from reference TRBV18 and TRBJ1-2): NAGVMQNPRHLVRRRGQEARLRCSPMKGHSHVYWYRQLPEEGLKFMVYLQKENIIDESGMPKERFSAEFPKEGPSILRIQQVVRGDSAAYFCASSPRPQTGPNFYGYTFGSGTRLTVV.